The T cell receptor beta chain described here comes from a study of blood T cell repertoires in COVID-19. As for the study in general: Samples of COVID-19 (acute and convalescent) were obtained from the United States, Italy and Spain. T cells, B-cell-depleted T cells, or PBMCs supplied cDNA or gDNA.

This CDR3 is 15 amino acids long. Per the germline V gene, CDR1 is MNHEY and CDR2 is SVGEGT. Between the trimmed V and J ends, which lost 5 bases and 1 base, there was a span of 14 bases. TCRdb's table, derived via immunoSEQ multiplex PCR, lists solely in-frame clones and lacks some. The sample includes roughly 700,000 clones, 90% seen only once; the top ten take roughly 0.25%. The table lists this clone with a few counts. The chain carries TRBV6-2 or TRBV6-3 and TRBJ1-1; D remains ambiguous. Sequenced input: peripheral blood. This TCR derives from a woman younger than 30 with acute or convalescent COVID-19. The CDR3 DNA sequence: TGTGCCAGCAGTGACCCCCGGAGGAGGAACACTGAAGCTTTCTTT. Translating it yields CASSDPRRRNTEAFF.